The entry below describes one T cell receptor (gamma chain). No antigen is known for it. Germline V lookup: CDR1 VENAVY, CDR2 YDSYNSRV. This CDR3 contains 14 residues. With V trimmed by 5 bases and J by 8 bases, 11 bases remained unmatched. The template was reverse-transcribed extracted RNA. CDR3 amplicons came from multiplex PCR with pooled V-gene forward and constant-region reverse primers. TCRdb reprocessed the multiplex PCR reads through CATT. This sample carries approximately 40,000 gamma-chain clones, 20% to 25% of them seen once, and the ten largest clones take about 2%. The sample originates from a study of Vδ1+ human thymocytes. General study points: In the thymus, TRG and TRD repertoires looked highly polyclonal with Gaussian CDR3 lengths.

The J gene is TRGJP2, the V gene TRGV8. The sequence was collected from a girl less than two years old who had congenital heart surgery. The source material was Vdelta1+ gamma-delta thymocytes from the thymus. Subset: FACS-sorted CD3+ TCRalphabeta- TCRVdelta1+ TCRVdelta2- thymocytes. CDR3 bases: TGTGCCACCTGGGGCCCCCCGGGAGATTGGATCAAGACGTTT. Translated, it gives CATWGPPGDWIKTF.